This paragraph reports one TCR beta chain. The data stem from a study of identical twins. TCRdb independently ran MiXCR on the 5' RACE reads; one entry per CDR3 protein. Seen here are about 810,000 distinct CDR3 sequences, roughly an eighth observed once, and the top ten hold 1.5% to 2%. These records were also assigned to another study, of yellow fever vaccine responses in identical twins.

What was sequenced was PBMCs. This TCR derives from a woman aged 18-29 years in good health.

Written as DNA, the CDR3 is TGTGCCAGCAGCTTAGTGTCCCCCGCTTTAGGCTCCTACAATGAGCAGTTCTTC. Residues: CASSLVSPALGSYNEQFF. The rearrangement uses TRBV11-3 and TRBJ2-1, with D unresolved. The CDR3 extends over 18 amino acids. V gave up 1 base and J gave up 0 bases, with 16 bases separating them. The germline V gene has CDR1 SGHNT and CDR2 YENEEA.